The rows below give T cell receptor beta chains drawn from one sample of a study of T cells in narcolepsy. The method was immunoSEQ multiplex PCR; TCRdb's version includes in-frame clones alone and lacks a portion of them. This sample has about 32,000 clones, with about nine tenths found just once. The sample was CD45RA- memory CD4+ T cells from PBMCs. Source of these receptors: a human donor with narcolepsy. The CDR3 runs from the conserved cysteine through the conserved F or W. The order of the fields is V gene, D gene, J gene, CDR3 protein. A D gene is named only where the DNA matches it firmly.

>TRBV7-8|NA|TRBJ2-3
CASSSAGARTDTQYF
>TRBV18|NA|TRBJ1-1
CASSPQGRRLNTEAFF
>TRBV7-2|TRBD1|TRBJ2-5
CASTLGTGKETQYF
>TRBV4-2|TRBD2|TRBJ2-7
CASSQDTAGASYEQYF
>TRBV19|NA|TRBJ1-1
CASTTRGGRNTEAFF
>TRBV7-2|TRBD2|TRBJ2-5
CASSLGHGGAAAQYF
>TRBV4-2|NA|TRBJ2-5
CASSQRAGETQYF
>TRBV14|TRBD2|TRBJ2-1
CASSARLAGAGEQFF
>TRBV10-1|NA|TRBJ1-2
CASSPQGIYGYTF
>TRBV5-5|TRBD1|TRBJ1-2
CASSTRQGALYGYTF
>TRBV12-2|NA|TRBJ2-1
CASRLVNRENEQFF
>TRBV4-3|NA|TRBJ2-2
CASSQDLRGNTGELFF
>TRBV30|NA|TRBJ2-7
CAWSESWLGEQYF
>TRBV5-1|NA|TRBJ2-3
CASSLGGGADTQYF
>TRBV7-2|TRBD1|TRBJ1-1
CASSRDRGLTEAFF
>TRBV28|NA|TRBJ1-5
CASSHGGSNQPQHF
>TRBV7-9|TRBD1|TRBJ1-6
CASSIRSGQGNSPLHF
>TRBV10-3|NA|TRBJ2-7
CAISDPGTRGGYEQYF
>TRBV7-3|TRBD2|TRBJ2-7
CASSPGGDGAEQYF
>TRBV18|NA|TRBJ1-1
CASSPLQGDTEAFF
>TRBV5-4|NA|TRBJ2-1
CASSLERANEQFF
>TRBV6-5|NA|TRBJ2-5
CASSPIWGGETQYF